Here is one T cell receptor beta chain with its context. The antigen is unknown. This sample includes further DNA sequences coding for the same CDR3. This sample stems from a study of shared clonotypes between healthy human individuals. Background on the study: Each donor had three CD4 naive, three CD4 memory, two CD8 naive and one CD8 memory plate.

General observations from the study: Limited genetic and exposure-history diversity came from having few donors. Clonotypes shared by all four sorted-subset donors had higher generation probabilities than non-shared clonotypes.

Sequencing was at deep level. TCRdb keeps only in-frame clones here, not all; method: immunoSEQ multiplex PCR. The sample lists just over 2,000,000 clones; about 95% were seen once. Selected positively for CCR7 and CD45RO-negative, naive CD8 cells excluded terminally differentiated effector memory CD45RA+ cells. This receptor was obtained from a man aged 18 to 30 in good health. The specimen sequenced was naive CD8+ T cells sorted from blood.

The CDR3, as DNA: TGCGCCAGCAGCCAAGACGGGAACACTGAAGCTTTCTTT. The encoded protein is CASSQDGNTEAFF. The V gene is TRBV4-1, the J gene TRBJ1-1; D gene uncertain. The CDR3 extends over 13 amino acids. The germline V gene has CDR1 MGHRA and CDR2 YSYEKL. V lost 0 bases and J 1 base, leaving 3 bases between the germline ends.